These 13 T cell receptor beta chains were sequenced from one sample in a study of metastatic and nonmetastatic thyroid tumors. Thyroid surgery took place with no prior treatment in any patient. Via MiXCR, TCRdb re-called the PCR reads. The sample includes 6,500 to 8,500 clones, roughly a quarter seen only once; the top ten take 15%. The sample comprised tumor tissue. The receptors shown here come from a female donor with papillary thyroid cancer or a benign thyroid nodule (not recorded which). Some clones in this sample may be carry-over from other donors' samples.

In its sample, this clone was seen many times. This chain connects TRBV29-1 to TRBJ2-2; no clear D gene. The CDR3 runs to 13 residues. Germline loops: CDR1 SQVTM, CDR2 ANQGSEA. V shed 8 bases and J shed 2 bases, with 12 bases lying between them. The CDR3 DNA reads as TGCAGCTCAAGGGTGAAAAACACCGGGGAGCTGTTTTTT. Residues: CSSRVKNTGELFF.

This clone came up many times. CDR3 DNA: TGTGCCAGCAGCTCGACAGGTGCCCCAAATCAGCCCCAGCATTTT. This translates into CASSSTGAPNQPQHF. This chain links TRBV7-2 with TRBJ1-5; weak D call: TRBD1 (6 bases). Germline-derived CDR1 and CDR2 are SGHTA and FQGNSA. The CDR3 consists of 15 residues. The germline V and J ends were trimmed by 4 bases and 4 bases, with 14 bases remaining between them.

In its sample, this clone was seen a few times. V is TRBV6-1 and J is TRBJ1-2, with unresolved D. CDR3 length equals 15 residues. The germline V gene encodes CDR1 MNHNS and CDR2 SASEGT. Deletions cut 3 bases from V and 1 base from J, with 12 bases between. Written as DNA, the CDR3 is TGTGCCAGCAGTGAGGGTCCGAGCGTTAACTATGGCTACACCTTC. Its protein is CASSEGPSVNYGYTF.

The J gene is TRBJ2-3, the V gene TRBV12-3 or TRBV12-4; the match to TRBD2 covers 9 bases. V shed 4 bases and J 3 bases; nucleotides not matched to a gene: 5. The CDR3 consists of 15 residues. The CDR3 spells CASSYSGSPTDTQYF. The CDR3 coding sequence is TGTGCCAGCAGTTATAGCGGGAGCCCGACAGATACGCAGTATTTT.

J is TRBJ1-1 and V is TRBV7-8, with 9 bases fitting TRBD1. CDR3 size: 14 residues. Germline V lookup: CDR1 SGHVS, CDR2 FQNEAQ. The ends lost 3 bases at V and 7 bases at J; junction bases unmatched: 6. DNA for the CDR3: TGTGCCAGCAGCTTGCTACGGGGACAGGGTGAAGCTTTCTTT. It codes for CASSLLRGQGEAFF. The full variable domain, with the rest looked up from reference TRBV7-8 and TRBJ1-1, is GAGVSQSPRYKVAKRGQDVALRCDPISGHVSLFWYQQALGQGPEFLTYFQNEAQLDKSGLPSDRFFAERPEGSVSTLKIQRTQQEDSAVYLCASSLLRGQGEAFFGQGTRLTVV.

As to this clone: Relative to the germline gene, one junction end is altered; a read error may explain this. The same CDR3 arises from other DNA sequences in this sample as well. The chain recombines TRBV9 with TRBJ1-1; D ambiguous. The germline CDR1 and CDR2 sequences are SGDLS and YYNGEE. The CDR3 loop spans 15 amino acids. The CDR3 nucleotides are TGTGCCAGCAGCGTGGGTGGGAGGGCGAGCACTGAAGCTTTCTTC. This translates into CASSVGGRASTEAFF.

This clone was detected a few times. The CDR3 coding sequence is TGTGCCAGCAGTTTAATCGGCGGGACGGGCTCCTACAATGAGCAGTTCTTC. It is translated as CASSLIGGTGSYNEQFF. The chain joins TRBV28 to TRBJ2-1; possible D gene TRBD2, 6 bases. Germline V gene data show CDR1 as MDHEN and CDR2 as SYDVKM. The CDR3 loop spans 17 amino acids. V shed 2 bases and J shed 0 bases, with 14 bases lying between them.

The genes are TRBV6-1 and TRBJ2-7, with D hard to call. V lost 2 bases and J lost 6, with 11 bases in between. CDR3 size: 13 residues. CDR1 and CDR2 from the germline V gene are MNHNS and SASEGT. CDR3 sequence reads: CASSELSPPEQYF. DNA for the CDR3: TGTGCCAGCAGTGAACTCTCCCCCCCCGAGCAGTACTTC.

This clone is deemed medium-sized. The chain recombines TRBV28 with TRBJ1-5; perhaps TRBD1 as D (5 bases). CDR3 length equals 13 residues. The V gene's germline CDR1 is MDHEN and CDR2 SYDVKM. The V gene lost 8 bases and the J gene lost 9 bases, with 17 bases spanning the gap. The CDR3 here is CASRRALKRPQHF. For the CDR3, the DNA is TGTGCCAGCCGCAGGGCTCTGAAGAGGCCCCAGCATTTT.

CDR3 amino acids: CASSLGSLDFYGYTF. The CDR3 DNA reads TGTGCCAGCAGCTTGGGTAGCCTTGACTTCTATGGCTACACCTTC. This chain joins TRBV7-9 and TRBJ1-2; D is unclear. The CDR3 is made up of 15 amino acids. Trimming cost V 3 bases and J 4 bases, with 15 bases left between them. Germline assignment: CDR1 SEHNR and CDR2 FQNEAQ (reference sequence). The whole variable domain, remainder taken from reference TRBV7-9 and TRBJ1-2, is DTGVSQNPRHKITKRGQNVTFRCDPISEHNRLYWYRQTLGQGPEFLTYFQNEAQLEKSRLLSDRFSAERPKGSFSTLEIQRTEQGDSAMYLCASSLGSLDFYGYTFGSGTRLTVV.

The gene calls are TRBV6-1 and TRBJ2-2; 8 bases fit TRBD2. This CDR3 is 17 amino acids long. Germline V gene sequence: CDR1 MNHNS, CDR2 SASEGT. The junction had 7 bases not matched to a gene; V was cut back by 2 bases and J by 2 bases. The CDR3: CASSEPPGGPNTGELFF. CDR3 DNA: TGTGCCAGCAGTGAACCCCCGGGGGGGCCAAACACCGGGGAGCTGTTTTTT.

This clone has more than one count but fewer than ten. This could be a read error, since a much larger clone is one nucleotide away. This chain links TRBV10-2 with TRBJ2-3; a weak D match, TRBD1 (6 bases). In germline, CDR1 is WSHSY, CDR2 SAAADI. This CDR3 is built from 14 residues. This CDR3 is CASIETDRRDTQYF. DNA of the CDR3: TGCGCCAGCATTGAGACCGACAGGAGAGATACACAGTATTTT.

This clone was seen just once. The chain joins TRBV30 to TRBJ2-7, with a tentative D call TRBD1 (7 bases). V was trimmed by 1 base and J by 5 bases, leaving 12 bases between them. Germline V gene data show CDR1 as GTSNPN and CDR2 as SVGIG (reference sequence). The CDR3 sequence is 13 residues long. The CDR3 bases are TGTGCCTGGAGTGGTCAGGGGGAGGACGAGCAGTACTTC. This codes for CAWSGQGEDEQYF.